These T cell receptor beta chains were read from a single sample in a study of cytomegalovirus exposure and HLA in healthy donors. Here immunoSEQ multiplex PCR was the method, and the copy in TCRdb shows in-frame clones only, minus some. The sample yields about 120,000 clones, roughly 63% seen once. Sequenced sample: PBMCs. All receptors derive from a man aged 30-40 years in good health and CMV-seropositive. Both conserved end residues are part of each CDR3. Each record gives: J gene, clone size, V gene, D gene, CDR3 length, CDR3 protein, CDR3 DNA. A D gene is named only where the DNA matches it firmly. Expanded clones are given a class, and other clones once, few, many or no size at all.

>TRBJ2-1|NA|TRBV5-5|NA|15
CASSPRESDYNEQFF
TGTGCCAGCAGCCCAAGGGAGTCTGACTACAATGAGCAGTTCTTC
>TRBJ2-7|NA|TRBV13|TRBD2|16
CASSPWGSGSSYEQYF
TGTGCCAGCAGCCCCTGGGGTAGCGGGAGCTCCTACGAGCAGTACTTC
>TRBJ2-7|NA|TRBV27|TRBD2|14
CASSIKAGSYEQYF
TGTGCCAGCAGTATTAAAGCGGGATCCTACGAGCAGTACTTC
>TRBJ1-3|few|TRBV2|NA|15
CASSPTGASGNTIYF
TGTGCCAGCAGCCCGACAGGCGCCTCTGGAAACACCATATATTTT
>TRBJ2-1|NA|TRBV7-3|NA|18
CASSLNHLGGGTYNEQFF
TGTGCCAGCAGCTTAAACCACCTAGGCGGGGGCACCTACAATGAGCAGTTCTTC
>TRBJ1-2|NA|TRBV28|NA|12
CASSLPDRITSF
TGTGCCAGCAGTTTACCAGACAGGATTACATCCTTC
>TRBJ1-4|NA|TRBV9|NA|16
CASSVDWGLPNEKLFF
TGTGCCAGCAGCGTAGATTGGGGGCTCCCTAATGAAAAACTGTTTTTT
>TRBJ2-7|NA|TRBV2|NA|13
CASSEYGGYEQYF
TGTGCCAGCAGTGAATACGGGGGCTACGAGCAGTACTTC
>TRBJ2-7|NA|TRBV11-2|TRBD2|15
CASSVTYSGRDEQYF
TGTGCCAGCAGCGTAACATATAGCGGGAGGGACGAGCAGTACTTC
>TRBJ2-2|few|TRBV5-1|NA|15
CASSRSSVGTGELFF
TGCGCCAGCAGCCGCTCTAGTGTCGGGACCGGGGAGCTGTTTTTT
>TRBJ1-1|NA|TRBV10-3|NA|13
CAIRQQGNTEAFF
TGTGCCATCAGGCAACAGGGAAACACTGAAGCTTTCTTT
>TRBJ2-5|NA|TRBV29-1|NA|13
CSVDQGYQETQYF
TGCAGCGTGGACCAGGGGTACCAAGAGACCCAGTACTTC
>TRBJ1-5|few|TRBV18|NA|14
CASSPGLGNQPQHF
TGTGCCAGCTCACCAGGGCTGGGCAATCAGCCCCAGCATTTT
>TRBJ1-3|NA|TRBV10-3|TRBD1|13
CAINRGRGNTIYF
TGTGCCATCAACAGGGGTAGAGGAAACACCATATATTTT
>TRBJ2-7|NA|TRBV5-1|NA|17
CASSLVEDSEITYEQYF
TGCGCCAGCAGCTTGGTGGAAGACAGCGAAATTACCTACGAGCAGTACTTC
>TRBJ1-1|NA|TRBV27|NA|13
CASGQLQGDEAFF
TGTGCCAGCGGTCAACTACAAGGAGATGAAGCTTTCTTT
>TRBJ2-1|NA|TRBV2|NA|11
CARGLYNEQFF
TGTGCCAGGGGACTTTACAATGAGCAGTTCTTC
>TRBJ2-3|NA|TRBV7-8|TRBD2|16
CASSSGTSGSTDTQYF
TGTGCCAGCAGCTCTGGGACTAGCGGGAGCACAGATACGCAGTATTTT
>TRBJ2-3|NA|TRBV5-4|NA|17
CASSPRVGQESTDTQYF
TGTGCCAGCAGCCCCCGAGTGGGGCAAGAAAGCACAGATACGCAGTATTTT
>TRBJ2-7|NA|TRBV4-1|NA|16
CASSQDRRVRDYEQYF
TGCGCCAGCAGCCAAGATAGGCGGGTAAGGGACTACGAGCAGTACTTC
>TRBJ2-7|NA|TRBV5-1|TRBD2|18
CASSHRPWREAAFYEQYF
TGCGCCAGCAGTCACCGCCCATGGCGGGAGGCCGCCTTCTACGAGCAGTACTTC
>TRBJ2-5|NA|TRBV5-6|TRBD1|13
CASSLRGRETQYF
TGTGCCAGCAGCTTGAGGGGGCGAGAGACCCAGTACTTC
>TRBJ1-2|NA|TRBV27|NA|17
CASSPRFIVSGIDGYTF
TGTGCCAGCAGTCCCCGCTTTATCGTGTCAGGGATCGATGGCTACACCTTC
>TRBJ1-1|NA|TRBV2|TRBD1|12
CASGQGGTEAFF
TGTGCCAGCGGCCAGGGGGGCACTGAAGCTTTCTTT
>TRBJ1-4|NA|TRBV4-2|NA|12
CASSQVDSELFF
TGTGCCAGCAGCCAAGTCGACAGCGAACTGTTTTTT
>TRBJ2-2|NA|TRBV5-1|NA|16
CASSLDMGTMTGELFF
TGCGCCAGCAGCTTGGATATGGGGACAATGACCGGGGAGCTGTTTTTT
>TRBJ1-4|NA|TRBV15|TRBD1|14
CATSRRGRREKLFF
TGTGCCACCAGCAGAAGGGGGCGTCGGGAAAAACTGTTTTTT
>TRBJ2-7|many|TRBV19|NA|14
CASSIAAGRIEQYF
TGTGCCAGTAGTATAGCGGCAGGAAGAATCGAGCAGTACTTC
>TRBJ2-5|NA|TRBV5-1|TRBD1|15
CASSPGQALGETQYF
TGCGCCAGCAGCCCGGGACAGGCCTTGGGGGAGACCCAGTACTTC
>TRBJ2-4|NA|TRBV7-9|NA|13
CATIETTKNIQYF
TGTGCCACCATAGAGACAACCAAAAACATTCAGTACTTC
>TRBJ2-6|few|TRBV5-3|TRBD1|19
CARKPRRDRESSGANVLTF
TGTGCCAGAAAGCCGCGGCGGGACAGGGAGTCTTCTGGGGCCAACGTCCTGACTTTC
>TRBJ1-2|NA|TRBV19|NA|14
CASSLTRAVYGYTF
TGTGCCAGTAGCCTCACGCGGGCCGTCTATGGCTACACCTTC
>TRBJ2-5|NA|TRBV10-2|NA|13
CASSQGPQETQYF
TGCGCCAGCAGTCAGGGTCCCCAAGAGACCCAGTACTTC
>TRBJ2-2|NA|TRBV27|TRBD2|18
CASSPPAPSGRNTGELFF
TGTGCCAGCAGTCCACCAGCCCCTAGCGGGAGGAACACCGGGGAGCTGTTTTTT
>TRBJ2-2|NA|TRBV11-2|TRBD1|15
CASSLDGQGYGELFF
TGTGCCAGCAGCTTAGATGGACAGGGATACGGGGAGCTGTTTTTT
>TRBJ2-7|NA|TRBV13|TRBD1|15
CASSYRGQSSYEQYF
TGTGCCAGCAGCTACAGGGGGCAAAGTTCCTACGAGCAGTACTTC
>TRBJ2-1|NA|TRBV9|NA|16
CASSVGGGASYNEQFF
TGTGCCAGCAGCGTAGGAGGAGGGGCATCCTACAATGAGCAGTTCTTC
>TRBJ1-2|NA|TRBV5-1|NA|13
CASSLVGGYGYTF
TGCGCCAGCAGCTTGGTAGGGGGCTATGGCTACACCTTC
>TRBJ2-2|NA|TRBV29-1|NA|15
CSVLRGYVGTGELFF
TGCAGCGTCCTAAGGGGCTATGTAGGCACCGGGGAGCTGTTTTTT
>TRBJ2-2|NA|TRBV9|NA|16
CASSVMEGMGTGELFF
TGCGCCAGCAGCGTAATGGAGGGTATGGGTACCGGGGAGCTGTTTTTT
>TRBJ2-7|NA|TRBV28|NA|14
CASSETGSSYEQYF
TGTGCCAGCAGCGAGACTGGGAGCTCCTACGAGCAGTACTTC
>TRBJ1-2|NA|TRBV28|NA|14
CASSLITANYGYTF
TGTGCCAGCAGTTTAATTACAGCTAACTATGGCTACACCTTC
>TRBJ2-7|NA|TRBV19|NA|15
CASAVGAGASYEQYF
TGTGCCAGCGCGGTAGGGGCAGGGGCCTCCTACGAGCAGTACTTC
>TRBJ2-1|NA|TRBV15|NA|16
CATSRGTAGESIEQFF
TGTGCCACCAGCAGGGGGACAGCGGGAGAAAGCATTGAGCAGTTCTTC
>TRBJ1-2|NA|TRBV11-2|TRBD1|19
CASSFAEKPWDRGYYGYTF
TGTGCCAGCAGCTTCGCAGAAAAACCCTGGGACAGGGGATACTATGGCTACACCTTC
>TRBJ2-7|NA|TRBV5-1|NA|14
CASSMWEVTNEQYF
TGCGCCAGCAGCATGTGGGAGGTAACCAACGAGCAGTACTTC
>TRBJ1-1|NA|TRBV11-1|TRBD1|14
CASSSYRGGTEAFF
TGTGCCAGCAGCTCGTACAGGGGAGGCACTGAAGCTTTCTTT
>TRBJ2-2|NA|TRBV27|TRBD2|15
CASSLRAGGVGELFF
TGTGCCAGCAGTCTCAGAGCGGGAGGTGTCGGGGAGCTGTTTTTT